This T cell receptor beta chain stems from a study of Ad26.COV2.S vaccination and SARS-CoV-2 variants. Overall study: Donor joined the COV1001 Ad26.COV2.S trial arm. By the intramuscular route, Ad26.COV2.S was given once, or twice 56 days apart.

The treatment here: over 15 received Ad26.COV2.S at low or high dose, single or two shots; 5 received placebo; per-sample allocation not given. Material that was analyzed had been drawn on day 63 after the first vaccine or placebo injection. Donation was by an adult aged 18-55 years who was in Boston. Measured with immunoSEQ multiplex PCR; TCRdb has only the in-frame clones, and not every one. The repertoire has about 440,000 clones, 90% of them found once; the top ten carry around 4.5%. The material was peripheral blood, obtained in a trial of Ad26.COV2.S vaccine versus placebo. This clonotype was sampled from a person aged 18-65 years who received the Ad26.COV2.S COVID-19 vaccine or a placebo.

As DNA, the CDR3 is TGCGCCAGCAGCCCTCTCTACCGGGACAGGAAAAACATTCAGTACTTC. It specifies CASSPLYRDRKNIQYF. The rearrangement uses TRBV5-1 and TRBJ2-4, with 8 bases identical to TRBD1. Germline V gene sequence: CDR1 SGHRS, CDR2 YFSETQ. The CDR3 spans 16 residues. V trimming: 4 bases; J trimming: 4 bases; junction bases outside the gene matches: 10.